The sequence of this T cell receptor beta chain was determined in a study of blood T cell repertoires in COVID-19. Across the study: The samples span acute and convalescent COVID-19 from the United States, Italy and Spain. PBMCs, B-cell-depleted T cells, or T cells provided the cDNA or gDNA that made up the material.

The method was immunoSEQ multiplex PCR; TCRdb's version includes in-frame clones alone and lacks a portion of them. This table holds approximately 200,000 clones, about 90% found once. Germline CDR1 is SEHNR and CDR2 is FQNEAQ (reference sequence). The CDR3 totals 16 residues. Trimming took 2 bases from V and 6 from J; bases not matched to a gene: 8. The source of this sequence is a man aged 35 to 55 with active or convalescent COVID-19. Sample: peripheral blood. This chain links TRBV7-9 with TRBJ2-3; 10 bases are shared with TRBD2. The CDR3 nucleotides are TGTGCCAGCAGCTTATCGCCTAGCGGGAGACCCGATACGCAGTATTTT. Protein product: CASSLSPSGRPDTQYF.